This TCR beta chain was sequenced during a study of patients and donors after allogeneic stem cell transplantation. TCRdb reanalysed the RT-PCR reads using MiXCR and keeps one entry per CDR3 protein. Of 900,000 to 1,000,000 distinct CDR3 sequences listed, roughly 18% were seen once; the top ten hold around 6%. CDR1 MNHNS and CDR2 SASEGT come from the germline V gene. CDR3 length equals 13 residues. The V end lost 7 bases, the J end lost 0 bases, and 10 bases lay between the germline ends. Sequencing used blood, either unsorted or a sorted T cell fraction (not recorded which). The TCR comes from a human donor who was either an allogeneic HSCT recipient or a stem cell or donor lymphocyte infusion donor (not recorded which). It is not recorded whose cells these are; they may come from a transplant donor. The chain employs TRBV6-1 and TRBJ2-7; D might be TRBD1 (6 bases). The CDR3 loop reads CASKGGSSYEQYF. The CDR3 DNA reads as TGTGCCAGCAAAGGGGGAAGCTCCTACGAGCAGTACTTC.